A single sample is the source of the 24 T cell receptor beta chains below, sequenced in a study of blood T cells in healthy people across ages. Through a sample-barcoded 5' primer and a J-beta primer mix, a second PCR was run for 7 to 11 cycles. TCRdb fed the 5' RACE reads into MiXCR, producing one record per CDR3 protein. The sample consists of 1,500,000 or so distinct CDR3 sequences, approximately 39% of them appearing once. The sample was blood. The receptors stem from a woman younger than 30 in good health.

This clonotype has just a few counts. The genes are TRBV20-1 and TRBJ1-1, with 7 bases aligning to TRBD1. Germline V CDR1 and CDR2: DFQATT, SNEGSKA (reference sequence). The CDR3 loop spans 12 amino acids. CDR3 region: CRPSAGGTEAFF. The CDR3 nucleotides are TGCAGGCCCTCGGCAGGGGGGACTGAAGCTTTCTTT.

This clonotype came up a few times. The chain couples TRBV7-9 to TRBJ1-5; D is undetermined. The CDR3 has 15 amino acids. From germline, CDR1 is SEHNR and CDR2 FQNEAQ (reference sequence). Trimming removed 5 bases from V and 0 bases from J, with 11 bases in between. The CDR3 DNA follows: TGTGCCAGCAGCGGCGAGGGTTCTAGCAATCAGCCCCAGCATTTT. As protein: CASSGEGSSNQPQHF.

The chain is built from TRBV13 and TRBJ2-7; 8 bases fit TRBD1. CDR1 is PRHDT, CDR2 FYEKMQ, per germline (reference sequence). CDR3 length equals 15 residues. The ends lost 4 bases at V and 1 base at J; junction bases unmatched: 6. This CDR3 reads CASSYQDRVSYEQYF. Here the CDR3 DNA reads TGTGCCAGCAGCTACCAGGACAGGGTGTCCTACGAGCAGTACTTC.

The rearrangement joins TRBV11-1 to TRBJ2-1, with 11 bases identical to TRBD2. Germline V gene sequence: CDR1 SGHAT, CDR2 FQDESV (reference sequence). The CDR3 is 19 residues long. The J segment lost 0 bases and the V segment lost 3 bases, leaving 10 bases of the junction unmatched. CDR3: CASSFGLAGGMSSYNEQFF. The CDR3 coding sequence is TGTGCCAGCAGCTTCGGATTAGCGGGAGGGATGAGCTCCTACAATGAGCAGTTCTTC.

This clonotype has a handful of counts. The gene calls are TRBV18 and TRBJ2-6; the D is unclear. The CDR3 is 15 residues long. Germline V gene sequence: CDR1 KGHSH, CDR2 LQKENI. Trimming shortened V by 2 bases and J by 4 bases, and 9 bases separated the two germline ends. This chain's CDR3 is CASSPAASGANVLTF. The CDR3 coding sequence is TGTGCCAGCTCACCAGCCGCATCGGGGGCCAACGTCCTGACTTTC.

In its sample, this clonotype was seen a few times. V gene TRBV27 combines with J gene TRBJ2-5, with D possibly matching TRBD2 (5 bases). Germline assignment: CDR1 MNHEY and CDR2 SMNVEV (reference sequence). V lost 6 bases and J 5 bases, leaving 19 bases between the germline ends. The CDR3 consists of 15 residues. Here the CDR3 DNA reads TGTGCCAGCAGGGGGAAGGGAGATCTGTTTGAGACCCAGTACTTC. It codes for CASRGKGDLFETQYF.

This clonotype was counted a few times. The CDR3 is CASSGTENEKLFF. Here the CDR3 DNA reads TGTGCCAGCAGCGGGACAGAAAATGAAAAACTGTTTTTT. The chain carries TRBV27 and TRBJ1-4; the match to TRBD1 covers 7 bases. This CDR3 is 13 amino acids long. Germline V lookup: CDR1 MNHEY, CDR2 SMNVEV (reference sequence). The V gene end was trimmed by 6 bases and the J gene end by 5 bases; junction bases not matched to a gene: 3.

J is TRBJ2-4 and V is TRBV20-1; the match to TRBD2 covers 8 bases. The length of the CDR3 is 19 residues. V trimming: 2 bases; J trimming: 3 bases; junction bases outside the gene matches: 18. CDR1 is DFQATT, CDR2 SNEGSKA, per germline (reference sequence). CDR3 sequence: CSARPHRGLAMGIKNIQYF. DNA for the CDR3: TGCAGTGCTAGACCACACCGAGGACTAGCTATGGGCATCAAAAACATTCAGTACTTC.

The V gene is TRBV12-3 or TRBV12-4, the J gene TRBJ2-4, with 8 bases fitting TRBD2. The J call may be incorrect, as the DNA end agrees better with TRBJ2-7. CDR3 length equals 14 residues. DNA for the CDR3: TGTGCCAGCAGGGCCAGCGGGAGTCTGGACGAGCAGTACTTC. Translated: CASRASGSLDEQYF.

This clonotype was counted a single time. The V and J genes are TRBV7-6 and TRBJ2-1; D is possibly TRBD2 (6 bases). The germline V and J ends were trimmed by 1 base and 9 bases, with 22 bases remaining between them. Germline lookup yields CDR1 SGHVS and CDR2 FNYEAQ. The CDR3 runs 17 residues. The CDR3 protein is CASSLEGSDYPIPEQFF. The CDR3 DNA reads as TGTGCCAGCAGCTTAGAAGGCTCGGACTATCCGATTCCTGAGCAGTTCTTC.

This clonotype was counted between two and nine times. The rearrangement uses TRBV9 and TRBJ2-1; tentatively, D is TRBD2 (6 bases). Germline CDR1 reads SGDLS; CDR2 reads YYNGEE. Trimming took off 0 bases at V and 9 bases at J, with 22 bases between the two ends. CDR3 size: 17 residues. This chain's CDR3 is CASSVGATALTGAEQFF. The CDR3 DNA reads as TGTGCCAGCAGCGTAGGGGCAACAGCCCTTACGGGAGCTGAGCAGTTCTTC.

This clonotype was detected ten times or more. The V call is TRBV6-4, the J call TRBJ2-3, with D uncertain. The CDR3 contains 13 residues. Germline values: CDR1 MRHNA, CDR2 SNTAGT. The V end was cut by 1 base, the J end by 3 bases, with 5 bases between. Here the CDR3 reads CASSDFETDTQYF. CDR3 nucleotides: TGTGCCAGCAGTGACTTTGAGACAGATACGCAGTATTTT.

This clonotype was seen a handful of times. The chain employs TRBV24-1 and TRBJ1-2; D is unresolved. This CDR3 is built from 15 residues. V was clipped by 2 bases and J by 5 bases, with 14 bases between them. CDR1 and CDR2 (germline): KGHDR, SFDVKD. Here the CDR3 DNA reads TGTGCCACCAGTGATTCCACGGGTTTCGGATATGGCTACACCTTC. Translating gives CATSDSTGFGYGYTF.

This clonotype was found a few times. This chain uses TRBV18 with TRBJ2-7, with D unclear. This CDR3 comprises 13 residues. Germline V gene sequence: CDR1 KGHSH, CDR2 LQKENI. V gave up 0 bases and J gave up 4 bases, with 7 bases separating them. The CDR3 DNA follows: TGTGCCAGCTCACCACCTAACGGGTACGAGCAGTACTTC. Translated, it gives CASSPPNGYEQYF.

The chain links TRBV20-1 to TRBJ2-2, with D perhaps given as TRBD1 or TRBD2 (5 bases each). Looked up from germline, CDR1 is DFQATT and CDR2 is SNEGSKA (reference sequence). V lost 3 bases and J 2 bases, leaving 10 bases between the germline ends. The CDR3 is 14 amino acids. The CDR3 protein is CSASRDGNTGELFF. Written as DNA, the CDR3 is TGCAGTGCTAGCCGGGACGGAAACACCGGGGAGCTGTTTTTT.

The chain joins TRBV4-3 to TRBJ1-3; 7 bases fit TRBD1. Germline V gene lookup returns CDR1 LGHNA and CDR2 YSLEER. The CDR3 consists of 15 residues. Germline trimming cut 4 bases from V and 4 bases from J; bases unmatched to any gene: 7. This CDR3 reads CASSRSGTVGNTIYF. The CDR3 DNA is TGCGCCAGCAGCCGCTCCGGGACAGTGGGAAACACCATATATTTT.

This chain joins TRBV5-1 and TRBJ2-7; 12 bases align to TRBD2. With V trimmed by 3 bases and J by 7 bases, 17 bases remained unmatched. The CDR3 covers 18 residues. Germline loops: CDR1 SGHRS, CDR2 YFSETQ. The CDR3 DNA reads as TGCGCCAGCAGCTACCCCGGGACTAGCGGGTTTGAAGGCAATGAGCAGTACTTC. As protein: CASSYPGTSGFEGNEQYF.

The CDR3 region has the DNA TGCAGTGCTAGAGATGTACACACCGGGGAGCTGTTTTTT. Translated: CSARDVHTGELFF. The chain employs TRBV20-1 and TRBJ2-2, with D unclear. Germline assignment: CDR1 DFQATT and CDR2 SNEGSKA (reference sequence). The V and J ends lost 0 bases and 3 bases respectively, with 5 bases between them. The CDR3 loop spans 13 amino acids.

V usage is TRBV4-3 and J usage is TRBJ2-1, with 10 bases fitting TRBD2. The germline gives CDR1 LGHNA, CDR2 YSLEER. This CDR3 spans 17 amino acids. V shed 0 bases, J shed 5 bases, and the junction held 7 bases outside the gene matches. DNA of the CDR3: TGCGCCAGCAGCCAAGACCCCCTAGCGGGGGTCCACAATGAGCAGTTCTTC. Its protein is CASSQDPLAGVHNEQFF.

Only a few counts were recorded for this clonotype. The chain's CDR3 is CASSSYRGMGYEQYF. The CDR3 DNA is TGTGCCAGCAGCTCGTACAGGGGGATGGGTTACGAGCAGTACTTC. This chain joins TRBV7-9 and TRBJ2-7, with TRBD1 matching 8 bases. The germline V gene has CDR1 SEHNR and CDR2 FQNEAQ (reference sequence). The CDR3 is 15 residues long. The V segment lost 4 bases and the J segment 4 bases; nucleotides outside the gene matches: 9.

Worth noting for this clonotype: The junction shows a germline mismatch at one end, possibly a read error. The V gene is TRBV6-5, the J gene TRBJ1-6; 7 nucleotides match TRBD1. CDR1 is MNHEY and CDR2 is SVGAGI in the germline V gene. This CDR3 comprises 15 residues. CDR3 DNA: TGTACCAGCAGTTACGTACAGGGGTTCGGTTCACCCCTCCACTTT. Its translation is CTSSYVQGFGSPLHF.

The V and J genes are TRBV20-1 and TRBJ2-5; 8 bases line up with TRBD2. The CDR3 is 15 amino acids. Germline V gene lookup returns CDR1 DFQATT and CDR2 SNEGSKA (reference sequence). V shed 6 bases and J 1 base; nucleotides not matched to a gene: 10. The CDR3 region has the DNA TGCAGTGCAGCTACCCTACTAGCGGCCCAAGAGACCCAGTACTTC. Protein: CSAATLLAAQETQYF.

This clonotype was found a few times. The genes are TRBV13 and TRBJ2-1; 8 bases are a match to TRBD1. CDR3 length equals 16 residues. The germline CDR1 and CDR2 sequences are PRHDT and FYEKMQ (reference sequence). Trimming removed 5 bases from V and 5 bases from J; junction bases left unmatched: 11. This chain's CDR3 is CASSPLTGGYNNEQFF. The CDR3 nucleotides read TGTGCCAGCAGCCCGCTAACAGGGGGTTACAACAATGAGCAGTTCTTC.

The V call is TRBV10-3, the J call TRBJ1-2; D perhaps matches TRBD1 (5 bases). CDR1 and CDR2 (germline): ENHRY, SYGVKD. This CDR3 is 13 amino acids long. Trimming stripped 2 bases from V and 8 bases from J, with 12 bases between. CDR3 DNA sequence: TGTGCCATCAGTGAGGGGACCCGGGGGGGCTACACCTTC. As protein: CAISEGTRGGYTF.